This T cell receptor (beta chain) was sequenced for a study of a mutant IDH1 vaccine in newly diagnosed glioma. About the study: First vaccine doses came 4-6 weeks after radiotherapy alone, or with temozolomide cycles. Patients' prior therapy spanned radiotherapy, temozolomide, or both; most underwent both. General study points: Altogether, 93.3% of patients exhibited vaccine-induced immune responses.

Time point given: week 5, during vaccination. Doses comprised 300 ug of mutant IDH1 20-mer peptide each, plus topical imiquimod. Profiling relied on immunoSEQ multiplex PCR, and the TCRdb table lists in-frame clones only, not all of them. The table includes about 38,000 clones, more than 75% detected once. CDR1 KGHSH and CDR2 LQKENI come from the germline V gene. V was clipped by 4 bases and J by 8 bases; unmatched bases: 7. The CDR3 contains 14 residues. A remark on this clone: Its matching antigen is unknown.

The material sequenced was PBMCs, taken from a glioma patient whose treatment included an IDH1 peptide vaccine. This chain uses TRBV18 with TRBJ1-2; 10 bases agree with TRBD1. The receptor was isolated from a man between 35 and 55 years old with glioma. The chain's CDR3 is CASSQSGTGVGYTF. The CDR3 coding sequence is TGTGCCAGCTCACAATCCGGGACAGGGGTAGGCTACACCTTC.